The entry that follows covers one T cell receptor (beta chain) sequence. CDR1 and CDR2 from the germline V gene are MRHNA and SNTAGT. J was trimmed by 6 bases and V by 3 bases; bases with no gene match: 4. This CDR3 contains 14 residues. The sample comes from a study of cytomegalovirus exposure and HLA in healthy donors. TCRdb keeps only in-frame clones here, not all; method: immunoSEQ multiplex PCR. The table shows around 300,000 clones, with 87% occurring only once. The TCR was taken from a woman in her thirties in good health and CMV-seropositive. The sample consisted of PBMCs. V is TRBV6-4 and J is TRBJ2-2; 7 bases are a match to TRBD1. Written as DNA, the CDR3 is TGTGCCAGCAGTGAGCAAGGGGGCGCCGGGGAGCTGTTTTTT. This gives the protein CASSEQGGAGELFF.